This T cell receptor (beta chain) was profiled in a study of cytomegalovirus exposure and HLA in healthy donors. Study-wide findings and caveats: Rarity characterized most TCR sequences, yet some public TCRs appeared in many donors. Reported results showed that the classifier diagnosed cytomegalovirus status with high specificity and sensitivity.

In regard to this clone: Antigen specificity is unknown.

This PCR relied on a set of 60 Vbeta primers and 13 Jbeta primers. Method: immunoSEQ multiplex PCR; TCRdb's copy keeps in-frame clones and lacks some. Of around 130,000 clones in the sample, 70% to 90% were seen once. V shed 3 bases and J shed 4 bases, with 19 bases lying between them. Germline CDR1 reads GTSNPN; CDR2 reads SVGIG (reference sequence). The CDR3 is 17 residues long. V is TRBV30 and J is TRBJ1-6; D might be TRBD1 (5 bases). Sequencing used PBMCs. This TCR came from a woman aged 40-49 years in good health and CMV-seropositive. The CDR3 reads CAWRDVGMGGYNSPLHF. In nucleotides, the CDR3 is TGTGCCTGGAGGGATGTAGGGATGGGGGGTTATAATTCACCCCTCCACTTT.